The rows below give T cell receptor beta chains drawn from one sample of a study of beta chain features in type 1 diabetes. TCRdb's table, derived via immunoSEQ multiplex PCR, lists solely in-frame clones and lacks some. This table holds 38,000 or so clones, about two thirds found once. The sequencing sample was made of Tregs from blood. The source of these receptors is a woman aged 30 to 39 in good health. Both conserved end residues are part of each CDR3. A D gene is named only where the DNA matches it firmly. Expanded clones are given a class, and other clones once, few, many or no size at all.

>TRBJ2-7|-|TRBV21-1|-
CASSKGDCGRFYEQYF
TGTGCCAGCAGCAAAGGGGATTGCGGGAGGTTTTACGAGCAGTACTTC
>TRBJ2-4|TRBD1|TRBV10-3|once
CAISESTGGASMGIQYF
TGTGCCATCAGTGAGTCGACAGGGGGCGCCTCCATGGGCATTCAGTACTTC
>TRBJ2-7|-|TRBV7-2|-
CASSLAPGGSYEQYF
TGTGCCAGCAGCTTAGCGCCTGGGGGGTCCTACGAGCAGTACTTC
>TRBJ1-5|TRBD1|TRBV4-2|once
CASSLGQGVYSNQPQHF
TGTGCCAGCAGCCTTGGACAGGGGGTTTATAGCAATCAGCCCCAGCATTTT
>TRBJ2-7|-|TRBV30|-
CAWSQGSGSYEQYF
TGTGCCTGGAGCCAGGGATCAGGATCCTACGAGCAGTACTTC
>TRBJ2-7|TRBD1|TRBV18|-
CASSPGQGVSYEQYF
TGTGCCAGCTCACCCGGACAGGGGGTATCCTACGAGCAGTACTTC
>TRBJ2-6|TRBD1|TRBV27|few
CASSFHGTAGSGANVLTF
TGTGCCAGCAGTTTTCACGGGACAGCCGGCTCTGGGGCCAACGTCCTGACTTTC
>TRBJ2-1|TRBD2|TRBV11-2|few
CASRTPSGSWADNEQFF
TGTGCCAGCAGAACACCTAGCGGGAGCTGGGCGGACAATGAGCAGTTCTTC
>TRBJ2-5|TRBD2|TRBV5-5|-
CASSERDGLLTQYF
TGTGCCAGCAGTGAGCGGGACGGGCTATTGACCCAGTACTTC
>TRBJ2-5|TRBD1|TRBV6-6|-
CASSSGQGRKETQYF
TGTGCCAGCAGTTCAGGACAGGGGCGAAAAGAGACCCAGTACTTC
>TRBJ1-4|TRBD1|TRBV19|few
CASSKQGATNEKLFF
TGTGCCAGTAGTAAACAGGGGGCAACTAATGAAAAACTGTTTTTT
>TRBJ2-4|-|TRBV5-1|-
CASSLSGGNIQYF
TGCGCCAGCAGCCTATCAGGTGGAAACATTCAGTACTTC
>TRBJ1-3|TRBD1|TRBV7-8|-
CASSFEGQGFTIYF
TGTGCCAGCAGCTTTGAAGGACAGGGCTTCACCATATATTTT
>TRBJ2-7|TRBD2|TRBV7-2|few
CASSLVGGASGSGEQYF
TGTGCCAGCAGCTTAGTAGGGGGGGCTAGCGGGAGCGGAGAGCAGTACTTC
>TRBJ2-3|-|TRBV29-1|few
CSVETGTDTQYF
TGCAGCGTTGAAACGGGTACAGATACGCAGTATTTT
>TRBJ2-3|TRBD2|TRBV28|-
CASSLYGAGGGTDTQYF
TGTGCCAGCAGTTTATATGGAGCGGGAGGCGGGACAGATACGCAGTATTTT
>TRBJ2-7|-|TRBV29-1|-
CSVGRAYEQYF
TGCAGCGTTGGACGGGCCTACGAGCAGTACTTC
>TRBJ2-2|TRBD2|TRBV7-2|-
CASSSRSGTTYTGELFF
TGTGCCAGCAGCTCCAGATCCGGGACTACATACACCGGGGAGCTGTTTTTT
>TRBJ2-5|-|TRBV7-2|-
CASRYRTPSGSQYF
TGTGCCAGCAGATATAGGACTCCCAGTGGGTCCCAGTACTTC
>TRBJ1-4|TRBD1|TRBV6-5|-
CASTPAGGFEKLFF
TGTGCCAGCACCCCGGCAGGGGGCTTTGAAAAACTGTTTTTT
>TRBJ2-1|TRBD1|TRBV15|once
CATSRETGGLYNEQFF
TGTGCCACCAGCAGAGAAACAGGGGGTCTCTACAATGAGCAGTTCTTC
>TRBJ2-1|-|TRBV11-2|-
CASSLVLAGNEQFF
TGTGCCAGCAGCTTAGTTTTGGCGGGGAATGAGCAGTTCTTC
>TRBJ2-5|-|TRBV7-9|few
CASSLGRTQYF
TGTGCCAGCAGCTTGGGGAGGACCCAGTACTTC
>TRBJ2-3|TRBD2|TRBV6-5|-
CASRLADADTQYF
TGTGCAAGTAGGCTAGCGGACGCAGATACGCAGTATTTT
>TRBJ2-3|-|TRBV28|-
CASRPRGSTDTQYF
TGTGCCAGCAGGCCACGGGGGAGCACAGATACGCAGTATTTT
>TRBJ2-2|TRBD2|TRBV28|-
CASLVGLADTENTGELFF
TGTGCCAGCCTGGTTGGACTAGCGGACACGGAGAACACCGGGGAGCTGTTTTTT
>TRBJ1-5|-|TRBV7-9|-
CASSSGQISNQPQHF
TGTGCCAGCAGCTCCGGACAGATTAGCAATCAGCCCCAGCATTTT